The 18 T cell receptor beta chains below come from one sample, sequenced in a study of shared clonotypes between healthy human individuals. Sequenced by immunoSEQ multiplex PCR; TCRdb stores in-frame clones only, minus some. The sample records over a million clones, roughly 96% being singletons. Sample: naive CD4+ T cells sorted from blood. As for subset: CD45RA+ positively selected. These receptors all come from a man aged 25 to 45 in good health.

The rearrangement uses TRBV29-1 and TRBJ1-5; D possibly corresponds to TRBD1 (5 bases). The CDR3 runs 13 residues. V lost 7 bases and J 5 bases, leaving 15 bases between the germline ends. In germline, CDR1 is SQVTM, CDR2 ANQGSEA. For the CDR3, the DNA is TGCAGCGCCCCCTGGCCGGGGGATCAGCCCCAGCATTTT. Translating it yields CSAPWPGDQPQHF.

This chain's CDR3 is CASGPGQLGGAFF. The CDR3 DNA sequence: TGTGCTAGTGGCCCCGGACAGCTCGGGGGAGCTTTCTTT. This chain links TRBV12-5 with TRBJ1-1; possibly TRBD1 for D (6 bases). This CDR3 is 13 amino acids long. The germline gives CDR1 LGHNT, CDR2 FRNRAP. Trimming removed 6 bases at V and 10 bases at J, with 18 bases between.

J is TRBJ1-5 and V is TRBV7-9; D not resolved. The germline gives CDR1 SEHNR, CDR2 FQNEAQ (reference sequence). V was clipped by 1 base and J by 3 bases, with 16 bases between them. This CDR3 contains 17 residues. CDR3 DNA: TGTGCCAGCAGCTTAGAATTAGGTGGGCAGCTCAATCAGCCCCAGCATTTT. It encodes CASSLELGGQLNQPQHF.

The chain employs TRBV19 and TRBJ1-3; D is possibly TRBD1 (5 bases). CDR3 length equals 14 residues. Germline-derived CDR1 and CDR2 are LNHDA and SQIVND (reference sequence). The V end was cut by 6 bases, the J end by 4 bases, with 13 bases between. CDR3 bases: TGTGCCAGTAGCCGGGGCCCTATCGGAAACACCATATATTTT. Its translation: CASSRGPIGNTIYF.

J is TRBJ2-7 and V is TRBV5-4; 15 nucleotides match TRBD2. Germline V gene sequence: CDR1 SGHNT, CDR2 YYREEE (reference sequence). The junction had 3 bases not matched to a gene; V was cut back by 4 bases and J by 7 bases. This CDR3 is 14 amino acids long. This CDR3 reads CASSGGLAGGEQYF. CDR3 bases: TGTGCCAGCAGCGGGGGACTAGCGGGAGGTGAGCAGTACTTC.

This chain joins TRBV19 and TRBJ2-2; D remains unclear. This CDR3 is built from 11 residues. Deletions cut 4 bases from V and 6 bases from J, with 3 bases between. Per germline, CDR1 LNHDA and CDR2 SQIVND (reference sequence). The DNA for the CDR3 is TGTGCCAGTAGTAACCCCGGGGAGCTGTTTTTT. The encoded protein is CASSNPGELFF.

The chain couples TRBV10-1 to TRBJ2-7; either TRBD1 or TRBD2 may fit D (5 bases each). Germline CDR1 WNHNN, CDR2 SYGVQD (reference sequence). The CDR3 loop spans 14 amino acids. Trimming took 3 bases from V and 3 from J, leaving 12 bases between them. CDR3 nucleotides: TGCGCCAGCAGTGAATGGGGGAATCGCTACGAGCAGTACTTC. Encoded protein: CASSEWGNRYEQYF.

Details on this clone: Other DNA variants within this sample encode the same CDR3. The rearrangement uses TRBV5-1 and TRBJ2-2; 9 nucleotides match TRBD1. Germline CDR1 SGHRS, CDR2 YFSETQ. This CDR3 is 15 amino acids long. Trimming removed 0 bases from V and 5 bases from J; junction bases left unmatched: 2. The CDR3 DNA reads as TGCGCCAGCAGCTTGGAAGGACAGGGGACCGGGGAGCTGTTTTTT. Translating it yields CASSLEGQGTGELFF.

The V and J genes are TRBV5-1 and TRBJ1-3, with 7 nucleotides matching TRBD1. Germline V gene data show CDR1 as SGHRS and CDR2 as YFSETQ. CDR3 size: 16 residues. J gave up 0 bases and V 0 bases, and 3 bases lay outside the gene matches. The CDR3 here is CASSLGQGSSGNTIYF. CDR3 sequence (DNA): TGCGCCAGCAGCTTGGGACAGGGCTCCTCTGGAAACACCATATATTTT. Based on the CDR3 plus reference TRBV5-1 and TRBJ1-3, the full variable domain is KAGVTQTPRYLIKTRGQQVTLSCSPISGHRSVSWYQQTPGQGLQFLFEYFSETQRNKGNFPGRFSGRQFSNSRSEMNVSTLELGDSALYLCASSLGQGSSGNTIYFGEGSWLTVV.

The chain recombines TRBV25-1 with TRBJ2-4, with 7 bases that match TRBD2. The ends lost 5 bases at V and 7 bases at J; junction bases unmatched: 8. Germline CDR1 MGHDK, CDR2 SYGVNS. This CDR3 is built from 14 residues. Written as DNA, the CDR3 is TGTGCCAGCAGTCCGGGAGGCGTCGGGAACATTCAGTACTTC. It specifies CASSPGGVGNIQYF.

The chain has TRBV27 and TRBJ2-7, with D possibly matching TRBD2 (5 bases). This CDR3 has 14 amino acids. Trimming took 2 bases from V and 6 from J, leaving 14 bases between them. Per germline, CDR1 MNHEY and CDR2 SMNVEV (reference sequence). The CDR3 loop is CASSLNRAGREQYF. Written as DNA, the CDR3 is TGTGCCAGCAGTTTAAATCGTGCGGGTCGCGAGCAGTACTTC.

The CDR3 loop reads CASSSAAIDTGELFF. CDR3 nucleotide sequence: TGTGCCAGCAGCTCCGCCGCCATCGACACCGGGGAGCTGTTTTTT. The chain has TRBV5-6 and TRBJ2-2; D call uncertain. This CDR3 contains 15 residues. CDR1 is SGHDT, CDR2 YYEEEE, per germline. V was pared by 3 bases and J by 3 bases, with 12 bases between.

V usage is TRBV9 and J usage is TRBJ1-2, with 8 nucleotides matching TRBD1. V was clipped by 5 bases and J by 6 bases; unmatched bases: 9. Per the germline V gene, CDR1 is SGDLS and CDR2 is YYNGEE. The length of the CDR3 is 14 residues. CDR3 coding DNA: TGTGCCAGCAGAACAACCGGGACAGGAGATGGCTACACCTTC. Protein product: CASRTTGTGDGYTF.

This chain uses TRBV19 with TRBJ2-1; TRBD2 aligns across 11 bases. Germline V lookup: CDR1 LNHDA, CDR2 SQIVND (reference sequence). This CDR3 spans 15 amino acids. With 3 bases clipped from V and 6 bases from J, the junction kept 4 bases outside the gene matches. The CDR3: CASSILAGGTNEQFF. The CDR3 coding sequence is TGTGCCAGTAGTATCCTAGCGGGAGGTACCAATGAGCAGTTCTTC.

The chain employs TRBV28 and TRBJ2-1; 10 nucleotides match TRBD2. The CDR3 is 14 amino acids. The germline V gene has CDR1 MDHEN and CDR2 SYDVKM. With V trimmed by 8 bases and J by 14 bases, 15 bases remained unmatched. The CDR3 bases are TGTGCCAGCTCGAGCCCACAGCGGGAGGGCCCGGAGTTCTTC. It encodes CASSSPQREGPEFF.

CDR3 region: CASSSLAGGSQETQYF. CDR3 DNA sequence: TGTGCCAGCTCATCCTTAGCGGGAGGGAGCCAAGAGACCCAGTACTTC. The V call is TRBV18, the J call TRBJ2-5, with 11 bases that match TRBD2. The V and J ends lost 5 bases and 1 base, in that order; junction bases with no gene match: 6. Germline values: CDR1 KGHSH, CDR2 LQKENI. The CDR3 has 16 residues.

This chain joins TRBV29-1 and TRBJ2-5; TRBD2 aligns across 16 bases. Germline V lookup: CDR1 SQVTM, CDR2 ANQGSEA. After removal of 6 bases from V and 7 bases from J, the junction contained 14 bases not matched to a gene. The CDR3 loop spans 17 amino acids. CDR3 DNA sequence: TGCAGCGTGAGGGGGACTAGCGGGAGGGCTTCTCAGGCGACCCAGTACTTC. Protein product: CSVRGTSGRASQATQYF.

The chain is built from TRBV7-3 and TRBJ2-6; D is uncertain. Germline V gives CDR1 SGHTA, CDR2 FQGTGA. The CDR3 sequence is 15 residues long. V lost 5 bases, J lost 0 bases, and 8 bases lay in between. The CDR3 nucleotides are TGTGCCAGCAGCCGCGCTTTCTCTGGGGCCAACGTCCTGACTTTC. As protein: CASSRAFSGANVLTF.